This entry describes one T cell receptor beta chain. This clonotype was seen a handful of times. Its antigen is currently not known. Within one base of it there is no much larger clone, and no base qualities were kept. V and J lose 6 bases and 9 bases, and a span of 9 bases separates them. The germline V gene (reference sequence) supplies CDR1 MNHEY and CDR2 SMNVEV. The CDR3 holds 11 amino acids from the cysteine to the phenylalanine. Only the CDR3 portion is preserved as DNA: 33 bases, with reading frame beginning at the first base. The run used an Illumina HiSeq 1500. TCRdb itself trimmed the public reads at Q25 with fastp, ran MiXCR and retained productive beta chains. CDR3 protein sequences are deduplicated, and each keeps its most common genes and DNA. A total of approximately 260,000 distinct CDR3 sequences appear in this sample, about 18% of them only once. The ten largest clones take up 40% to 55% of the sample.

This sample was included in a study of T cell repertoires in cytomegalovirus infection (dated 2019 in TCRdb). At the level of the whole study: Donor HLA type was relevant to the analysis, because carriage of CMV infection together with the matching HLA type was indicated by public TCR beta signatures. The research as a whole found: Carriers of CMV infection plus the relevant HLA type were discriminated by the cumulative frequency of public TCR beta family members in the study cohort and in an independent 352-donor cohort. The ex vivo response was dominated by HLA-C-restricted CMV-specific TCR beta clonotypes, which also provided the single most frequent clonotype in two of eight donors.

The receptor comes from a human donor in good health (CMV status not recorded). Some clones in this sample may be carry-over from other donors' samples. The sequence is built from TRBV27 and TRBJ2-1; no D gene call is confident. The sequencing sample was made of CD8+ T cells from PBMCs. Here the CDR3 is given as CASSPGAEQFF. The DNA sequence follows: TGTGCCAGCAGCCCCGGTGCTGAGCAGTTCTTC.